This T cell receptor (beta chain) stems from a study of CD8+CD57+ T cells in acquired aplastic anemia. The overall study: Sorted cells (CD4+ and CD8+) yielded DNA amounts that averaged about 2.9 ug. General observations from the study: Around 30 was the count of CD8+ CDR3 sequences that patients shared with controls. Researchers reported that CD8+ Simpson's diversity was not significantly different in patients versus controls.

Patients picked for sequencing had shown CD8+CD57+ cell expansion detected by flow cytometry. Patients, without exception, had severe acquired aplastic anemia. There are many counts of this clonotype. Its cognate antigen is unknown. Researchers used genomic DNA as the template to profile TCR beta VDJ and CDR3. TCRdb used MiXCR to reprocess the reads, holding one entry per CDR3 protein. The table includes over 150,000 distinct CDR3 sequences, 48% detected once. V dropped 1 base and J dropped 1 base, with 4 bases sitting between them. CDR3 length: 13 residues. Germline loops: CDR1 SGHNT, CDR2 YYREEE (reference sequence).

The sequencing input was sorted CD4+, CD8+, or CD8+CD57+ T cells (not recorded which) from PBMCs. This chain uses TRBV5-4 with TRBJ2-3; no clear D gene. This sequence was found in a human donor with aplastic anemia. CDR3: CASSLRGTDTQYF. The CDR3, as DNA: TGTGCCAGCAGCTTGCGGGGCACAGATACGCAGTATTTT. Drawing the rest from reference TRBV5-4 and TRBJ2-3, the complete variable domain is ETGVTQSPTHLIKTRGQQVTLRCSSQSGHNTVSWYQQALGQGPQFIFQYYREEENGRGNFPPRFSGLQFPNYSSELNVNALELDDSALYLCASSLRGTDTQYFGPGTRLTVL.